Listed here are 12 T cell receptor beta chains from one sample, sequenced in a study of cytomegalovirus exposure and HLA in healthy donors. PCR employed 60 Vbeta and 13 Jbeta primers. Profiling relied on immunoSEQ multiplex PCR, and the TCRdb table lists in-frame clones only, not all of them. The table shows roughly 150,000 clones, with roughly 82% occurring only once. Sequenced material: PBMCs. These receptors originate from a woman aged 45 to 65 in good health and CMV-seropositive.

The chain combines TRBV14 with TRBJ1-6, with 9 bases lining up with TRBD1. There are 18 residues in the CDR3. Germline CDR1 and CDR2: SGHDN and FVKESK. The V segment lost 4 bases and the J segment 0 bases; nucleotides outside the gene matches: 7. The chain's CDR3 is CASSRGQGLSSYNSPLHF. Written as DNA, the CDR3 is TGTGCCAGCAGCCGAGGACAGGGGTTGAGCTCCTATAATTCACCCCTCCACTTT.

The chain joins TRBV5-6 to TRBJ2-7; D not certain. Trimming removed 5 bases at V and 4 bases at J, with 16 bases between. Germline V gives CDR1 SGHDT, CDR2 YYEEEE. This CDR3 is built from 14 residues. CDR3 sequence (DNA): TGTGCCAGCAGGAATACCGGGTCTGCGTACGAGCAGTACTTC. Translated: CASRNTGSAYEQYF.

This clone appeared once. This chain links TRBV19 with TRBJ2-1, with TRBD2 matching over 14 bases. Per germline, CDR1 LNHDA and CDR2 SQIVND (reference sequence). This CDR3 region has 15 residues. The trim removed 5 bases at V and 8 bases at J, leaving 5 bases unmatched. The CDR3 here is CASSLTSGGAYEQFF. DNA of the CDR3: TGTGCCAGTAGTCTGACTAGCGGGGGGGCATATGAGCAGTTCTTC.

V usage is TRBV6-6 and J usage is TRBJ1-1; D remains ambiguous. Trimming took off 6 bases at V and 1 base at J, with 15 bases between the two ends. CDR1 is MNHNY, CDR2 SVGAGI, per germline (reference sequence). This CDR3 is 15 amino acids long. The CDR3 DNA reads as TGTGCCAGCAGCCCTAACGGGGTGGCGAACACTGAAGCTTTCTTT. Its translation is CASSPNGVANTEAFF.

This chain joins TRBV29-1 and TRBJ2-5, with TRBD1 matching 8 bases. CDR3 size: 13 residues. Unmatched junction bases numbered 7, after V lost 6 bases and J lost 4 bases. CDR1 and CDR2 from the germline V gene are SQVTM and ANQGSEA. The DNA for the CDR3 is TGCAGCGTGGGCTCCGGGACAGGAGAGACCCAGTACTTC. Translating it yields CSVGSGTGETQYF.

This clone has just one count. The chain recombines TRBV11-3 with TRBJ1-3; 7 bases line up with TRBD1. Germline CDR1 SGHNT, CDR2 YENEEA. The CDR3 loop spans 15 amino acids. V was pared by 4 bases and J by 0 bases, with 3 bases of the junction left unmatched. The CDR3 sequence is CASSSGTDSGNTIYF. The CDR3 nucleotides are TGTGCCAGCAGCTCCGGGACAGACTCTGGAAACACCATATATTTT.

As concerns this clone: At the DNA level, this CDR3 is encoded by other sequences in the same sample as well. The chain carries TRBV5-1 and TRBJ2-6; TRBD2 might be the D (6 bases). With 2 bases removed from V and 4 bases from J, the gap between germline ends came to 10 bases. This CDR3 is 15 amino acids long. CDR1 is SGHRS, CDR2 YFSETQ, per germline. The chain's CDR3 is CASSFGGTGANVLTF. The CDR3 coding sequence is TGCGCCAGCAGCTTTGGAGGGACCGGGGCCAACGTCCTGACTTTC.

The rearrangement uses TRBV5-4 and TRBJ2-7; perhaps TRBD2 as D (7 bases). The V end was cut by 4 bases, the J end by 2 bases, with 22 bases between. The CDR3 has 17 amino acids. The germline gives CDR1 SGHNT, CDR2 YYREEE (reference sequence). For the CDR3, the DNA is TGTGCCAGCAGCGTTCAAGTCGGGGGGCGCCCCCCCTACGAGCAGTACTTC. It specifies CASSVQVGGRPPYEQYF.

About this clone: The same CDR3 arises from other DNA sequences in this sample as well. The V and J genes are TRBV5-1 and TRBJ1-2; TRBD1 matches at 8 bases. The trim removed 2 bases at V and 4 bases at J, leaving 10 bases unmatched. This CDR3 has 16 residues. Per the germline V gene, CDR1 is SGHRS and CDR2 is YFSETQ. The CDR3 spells CASSFDRGSKFYGYTF. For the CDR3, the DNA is TGCGCCAGCAGCTTCGACAGGGGCTCCAAATTCTATGGCTACACCTTC.

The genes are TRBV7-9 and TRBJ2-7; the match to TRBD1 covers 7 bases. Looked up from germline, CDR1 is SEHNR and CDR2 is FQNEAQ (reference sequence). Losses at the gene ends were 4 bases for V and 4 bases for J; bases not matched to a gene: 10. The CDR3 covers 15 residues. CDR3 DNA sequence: TGTGCCAGCAGCTCACTACAGGGGAGAGGGTACGAGCAGTACTTC. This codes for CASSSLQGRGYEQYF. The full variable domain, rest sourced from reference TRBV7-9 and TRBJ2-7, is DTGVSQNPRHKITKRGQNVTFRCDPISEHNRLYWYRQTLGQGPEFLTYFQNEAQLEKSRLLSDRFSAERPKGSFSTLEIQRTEQGDSAMYLCASSSLQGRGYEQYFGPGTRLTVT.

CDR3 nucleotides: TGCGCCAGCAGCTCTACAGGGGGCAACGAGCAGTACTTC. Its protein product is CASSSTGGNEQYF. The rearrangement joins TRBV5-1 to TRBJ2-7; 9 positions agree with TRBD1. CDR1 is SGHRS, CDR2 YFSETQ, per germline. This CDR3 is built from 13 residues. Trimming took 3 bases from V and 5 from J; bases not matched to a gene: 3.

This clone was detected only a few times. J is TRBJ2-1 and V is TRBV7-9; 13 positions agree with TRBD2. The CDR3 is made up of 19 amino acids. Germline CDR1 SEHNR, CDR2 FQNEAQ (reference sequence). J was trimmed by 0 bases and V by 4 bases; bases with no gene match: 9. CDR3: CASSSRGTSGASSYNEQFF. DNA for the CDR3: TGTGCCAGCAGCTCGAGAGGGACTAGCGGGGCAAGCTCCTACAATGAGCAGTTCTTC.